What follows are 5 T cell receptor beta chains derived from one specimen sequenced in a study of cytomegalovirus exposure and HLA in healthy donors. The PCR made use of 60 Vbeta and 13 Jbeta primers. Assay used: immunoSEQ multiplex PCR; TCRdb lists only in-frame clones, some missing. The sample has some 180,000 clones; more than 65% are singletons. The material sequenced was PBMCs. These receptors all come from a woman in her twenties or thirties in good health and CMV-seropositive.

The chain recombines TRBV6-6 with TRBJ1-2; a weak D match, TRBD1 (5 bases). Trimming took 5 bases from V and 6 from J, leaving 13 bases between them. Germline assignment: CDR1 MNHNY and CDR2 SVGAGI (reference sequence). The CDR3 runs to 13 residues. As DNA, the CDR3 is TGTGCCAGCAGTCTCCGATCAGGGAATGGCTACACCTTC. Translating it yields CASSLRSGNGYTF.

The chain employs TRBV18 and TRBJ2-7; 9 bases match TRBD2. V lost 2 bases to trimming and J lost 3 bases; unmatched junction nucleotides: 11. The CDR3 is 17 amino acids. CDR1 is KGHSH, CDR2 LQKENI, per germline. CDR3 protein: CASSPYRLAGLFYEQYF. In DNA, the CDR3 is TGTGCCAGCTCACCATATCGGCTAGCGGGGCTCTTCTACGAGCAGTACTTC.

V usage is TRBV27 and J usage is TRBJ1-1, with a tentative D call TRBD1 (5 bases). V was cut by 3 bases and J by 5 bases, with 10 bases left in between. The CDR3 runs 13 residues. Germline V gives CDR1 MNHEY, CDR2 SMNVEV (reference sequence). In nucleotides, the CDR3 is TGTGCCAGCAGTTTCAAAGGGGTGACTGAAGCTTTCTTT. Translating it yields CASSFKGVTEAFF.

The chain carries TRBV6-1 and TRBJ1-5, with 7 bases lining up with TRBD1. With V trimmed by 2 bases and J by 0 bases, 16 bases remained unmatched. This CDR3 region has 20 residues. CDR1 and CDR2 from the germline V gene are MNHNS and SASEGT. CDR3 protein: CASSEQYRDRVIYSNQPQHF. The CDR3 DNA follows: TGTGCCAGCAGTGAACAATACCGTGACAGGGTAATCTATAGCAATCAGCCCCAGCATTTT.

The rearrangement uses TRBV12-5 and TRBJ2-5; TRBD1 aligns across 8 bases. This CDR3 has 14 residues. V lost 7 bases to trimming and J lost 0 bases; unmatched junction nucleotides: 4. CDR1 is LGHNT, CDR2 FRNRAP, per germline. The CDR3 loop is CASARTGHQETQYF. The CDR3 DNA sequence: TGTGCTAGTGCCCGGACAGGGCACCAAGAGACCCAGTACTTC.